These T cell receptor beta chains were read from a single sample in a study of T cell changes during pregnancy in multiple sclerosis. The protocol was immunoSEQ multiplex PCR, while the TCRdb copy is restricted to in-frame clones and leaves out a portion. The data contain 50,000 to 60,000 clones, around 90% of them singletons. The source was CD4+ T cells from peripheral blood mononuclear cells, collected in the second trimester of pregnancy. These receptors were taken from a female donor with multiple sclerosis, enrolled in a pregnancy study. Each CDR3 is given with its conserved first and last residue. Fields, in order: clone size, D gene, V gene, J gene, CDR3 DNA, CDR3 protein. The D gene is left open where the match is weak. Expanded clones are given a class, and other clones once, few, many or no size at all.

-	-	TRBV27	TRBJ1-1	TGTGCCAGCAGTTTAGCGGGGGGGAAAGCTTTCTTT	CASSLAGGKAFF
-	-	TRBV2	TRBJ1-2	TGTGCCAGCAACGGACCCGCGGGCGCTTTTAACTATGGCTACACCTTC	CASNGPAGAFNYGYTF
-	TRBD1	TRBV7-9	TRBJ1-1	TGTGCCAGCAGCGGAACAGGGGGCAAGAACACTGAAGCTTTCTTT	CASSGTGGKNTEAFF
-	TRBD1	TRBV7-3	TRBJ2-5	TGTGCCAGCAGCCCCCGCCCGACAGGGGGAGAGACCCAGTACTTC	CASSPRPTGGETQYF
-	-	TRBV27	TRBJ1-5	TGTGCCAGCAGTTTACTGCCGCGGAATCAGCCCCAGCATTTT	CASSLLPRNQPQHF
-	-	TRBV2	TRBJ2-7	TGTGCCAGCAGTGAATCGGGGGTCCTTTCCTACGAGCAGTACTTC	CASSESGVLSYEQYF
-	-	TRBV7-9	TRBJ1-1	TGTGCCAGCAGCTCCCGGGGGACTGAAGCTTTCTTT	CASSSRGTEAFF
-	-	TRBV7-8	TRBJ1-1	TGTGCCAGCAGCAACCACATCGGGACAAAAGACACTGAAGCTTTCTTT	CASSNHIGTKDTEAFF
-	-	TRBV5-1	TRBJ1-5	TGCGCCAGCAGCTTGGCCGGGGGACGTAATCAGCCCCAGCATTTT	CASSLAGGRNQPQHF
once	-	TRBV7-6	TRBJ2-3	TGTGCCAGCAGCTTGGGGTCAGGGTTGGGGACAGATACGCAGTATTTT	CASSLGSGLGTDTQYF
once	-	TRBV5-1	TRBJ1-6	TGCGCCAGCAGCTTAGGGGCCCCGAATTCACCCCTCCACTTT	CASSLGAPNSPLHF
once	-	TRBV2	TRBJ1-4	TGTGCCAGAACAAATCCGGGACACGAAAAACTGTTTTTT	CARTNPGHEKLFF
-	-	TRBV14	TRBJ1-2	TGTGCCAGCAGCCAATCCGGGGGTAGGAAGAGAGGCTACACCTTC	CASSQSGGRKRGYTF
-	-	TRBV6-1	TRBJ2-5	TGTGCCAGCAGTGAAGCCGTTAGCAGTGAGACCCAGTACTTC	CASSEAVSSETQYF
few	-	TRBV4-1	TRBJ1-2	TGCGCCAGCAGCCAAGAACCCGGGTCTGGCTACACCTTC	CASSQEPGSGYTF
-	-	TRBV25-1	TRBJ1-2	TGTGCCAGCAGTGCCAAAACAGTTGGCTATGGCTACACCTTC	CASSAKTVGYGYTF
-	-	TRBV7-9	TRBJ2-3	TGTGCCAGCAGCTTCGTACTAGCACTGATGTCAGATACGCAGTATTTT	CASSFVLALMSDTQYF
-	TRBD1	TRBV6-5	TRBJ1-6	TGTGCCAGCAGCAAAAGGACAGGCGATTCACCCCTCCACTTT	CASSKRTGDSPLHF
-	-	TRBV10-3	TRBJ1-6	TGTGCCATCAGGGCAGAGGACGGGAAGATTTCACCCCTCCACTTT	CAIRAEDGKISPLHF
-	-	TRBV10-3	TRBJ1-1	TGTGCCATCATGAGTAACCACGGGACTGAAGCTTTCTTT	CAIMSNHGTEAFF
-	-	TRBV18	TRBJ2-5	TGTGCCAGCTCACTGGGGCAGGCCCAAGAGACCCAGTACTTC	CASSLGQAQETQYF
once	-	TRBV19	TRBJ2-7	TGTGCCAGTAGTCCAACAACGGGGCAGGGGAGCTCCTACGAGCAGTACTTC	CASSPTTGQGSSYEQYF
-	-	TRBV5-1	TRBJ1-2	TGCGCCAGCAGCTTGGAACAGTCGTTCGGCTACACCTTC	CASSLEQSFGYTF
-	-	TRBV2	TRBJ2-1	TGTGCCAGCAGTCTACAGACGGTCTACAATGAGCAGTTCTTC	CASSLQTVYNEQFF
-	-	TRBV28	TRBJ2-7	TGTGCCAGCAGTTTAGCGGGAACCTACGAGCAGTACTTC	CASSLAGTYEQYF
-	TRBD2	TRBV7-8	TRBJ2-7	TGTGCCAGCAGCTTAGGTAATAGCGGGGGCTACGAGCAGTACTTC	CASSLGNSGGYEQYF
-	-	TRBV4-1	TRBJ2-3	TGCGCCAGCAGCCAAGTATCGCGGGGCCCCCGCACAGATACGCAGTATTTT	CASSQVSRGPRTDTQYF
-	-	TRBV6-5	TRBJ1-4	TGTGCCAGCAGTTACTTCACAGGGAATGAAAAACTGTTTTTT	CASSYFTGNEKLFF
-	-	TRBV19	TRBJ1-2	TGTGCCAGTAGTATCCCCCAGGGATGGTCCTATGGCTACACCTTC	CASSIPQGWSYGYTF
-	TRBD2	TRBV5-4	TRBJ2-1	TGTGCCAGCAAGAGGCGGGAGGGAGGGATACAGAATGAGCAGTTCTTC	CASKRREGGIQNEQFF
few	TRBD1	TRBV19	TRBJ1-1	TGTGCCAGTAGTATGGACAGGGGGGTGAACACTGAAGCTTTCTTT	CASSMDRGVNTEAFF
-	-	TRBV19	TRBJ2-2	TGTGCCAGTATTGCGAGGGCCACCGGGGAGCTGTTTTTT	CASIARATGELFF